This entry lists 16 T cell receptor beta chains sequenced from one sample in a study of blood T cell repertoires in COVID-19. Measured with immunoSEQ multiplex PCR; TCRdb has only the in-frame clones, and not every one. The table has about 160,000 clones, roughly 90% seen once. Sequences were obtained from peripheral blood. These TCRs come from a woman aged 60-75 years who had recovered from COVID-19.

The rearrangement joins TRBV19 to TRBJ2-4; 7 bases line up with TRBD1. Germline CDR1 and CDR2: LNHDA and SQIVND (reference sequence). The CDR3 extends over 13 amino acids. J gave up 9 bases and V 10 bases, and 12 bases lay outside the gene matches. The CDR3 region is CATSTGWGAIQYF. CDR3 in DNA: TGTGCCACCTCGACAGGGTGGGGAGCCATTCAGTACTTC. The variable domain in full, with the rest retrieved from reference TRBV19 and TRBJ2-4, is DGGITQSPKYLFRKEGQNVTLSCEQNLNHDAMYWYRQDPGQGLRLIYYSQIVNDFQKGDIAEGYSVSREKKESFPLTVTSAQKNPTAFYLCATSTGWGAIQYFGAGTRLSVL.

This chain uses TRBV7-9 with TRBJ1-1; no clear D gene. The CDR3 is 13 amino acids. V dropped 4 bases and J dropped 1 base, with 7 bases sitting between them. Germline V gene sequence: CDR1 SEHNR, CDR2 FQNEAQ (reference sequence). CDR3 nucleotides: TGTGCCAGCAGCTCCGTCAGGAACACTGAAGCTTTCTTT. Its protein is CASSSVRNTEAFF.

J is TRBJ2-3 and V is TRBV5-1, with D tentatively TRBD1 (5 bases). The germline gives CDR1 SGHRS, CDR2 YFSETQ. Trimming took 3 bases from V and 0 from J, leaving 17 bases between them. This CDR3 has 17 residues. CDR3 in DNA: TGCGCCAGCAGCTCCAGGGATCTTAGTGCTAGCACAGATACGCAGTATTTT. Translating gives CASSSRDLSASTDTQYF.

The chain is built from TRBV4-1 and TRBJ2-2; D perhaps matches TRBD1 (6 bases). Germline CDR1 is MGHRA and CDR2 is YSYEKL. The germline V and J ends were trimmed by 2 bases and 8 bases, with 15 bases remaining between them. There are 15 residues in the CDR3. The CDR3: CASSQTRDIQGELFF. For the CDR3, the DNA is TGCGCCAGCAGCCAAACCCGGGACATCCAAGGGGAGCTGTTTTTT.

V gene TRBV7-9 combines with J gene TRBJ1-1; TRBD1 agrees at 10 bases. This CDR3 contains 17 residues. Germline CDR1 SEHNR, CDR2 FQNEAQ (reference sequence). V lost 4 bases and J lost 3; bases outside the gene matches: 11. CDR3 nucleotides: TGTGCCAGCAGCTGGTACCACTCCGGGACAGGGGACACTGAAGCTTTCTTT. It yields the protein CASSWYHSGTGDTEAFF.

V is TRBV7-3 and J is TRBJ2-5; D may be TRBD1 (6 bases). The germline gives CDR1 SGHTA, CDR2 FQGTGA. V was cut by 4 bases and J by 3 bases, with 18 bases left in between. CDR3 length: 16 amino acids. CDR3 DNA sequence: TGTGCCAGCAGCTCTGGTCCCGTGGGGACAAAAGAGACCCAGTACTTC. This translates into CASSSGPVGTKETQYF.

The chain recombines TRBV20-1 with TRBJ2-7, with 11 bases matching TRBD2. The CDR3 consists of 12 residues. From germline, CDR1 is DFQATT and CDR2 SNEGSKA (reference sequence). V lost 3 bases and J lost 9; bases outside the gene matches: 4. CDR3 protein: CSASLAGGLQYF. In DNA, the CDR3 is TGCAGTGCTAGTCTAGCGGGGGGACTGCAGTACTTC.

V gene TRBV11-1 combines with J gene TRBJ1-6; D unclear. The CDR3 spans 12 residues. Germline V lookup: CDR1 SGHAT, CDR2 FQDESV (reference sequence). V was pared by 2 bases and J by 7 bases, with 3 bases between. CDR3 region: CASSLSNSPLHF. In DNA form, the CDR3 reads TGTGCCAGCAGCTTATCGAATTCACCCCTCCACTTT.

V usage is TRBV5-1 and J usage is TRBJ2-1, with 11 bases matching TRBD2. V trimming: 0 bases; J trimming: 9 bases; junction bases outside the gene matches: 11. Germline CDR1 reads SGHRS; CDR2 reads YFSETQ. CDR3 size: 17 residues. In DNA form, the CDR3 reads TGCGCCAGCAGCTTGGCCTCTAAGACTAGCGGGGCCAGTGAGCAGTTCTTC. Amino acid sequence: CASSLASKTSGASEQFF.

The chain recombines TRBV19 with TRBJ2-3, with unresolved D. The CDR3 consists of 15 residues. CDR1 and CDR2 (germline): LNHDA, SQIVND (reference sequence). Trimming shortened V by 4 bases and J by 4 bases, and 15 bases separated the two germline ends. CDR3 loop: CASSRAQLFADTQYF. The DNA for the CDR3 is TGTGCCAGTAGTAGGGCCCAGCTATTCGCAGATACGCAGTATTTT.

The CDR3 region is CASSRGGQVYGYTF. CDR3 DNA sequence: TGTGCCAGCAGTAGGGGAGGGCAGGTCTATGGCTACACCTTC. The chain links TRBV27 to TRBJ1-2; D may be TRBD1 (5 bases). Germline loops: CDR1 MNHEY, CDR2 SMNVEV (reference sequence). The CDR3 loop spans 14 amino acids. Trimming took 5 bases from V and 4 from J, leaving 14 bases between them.

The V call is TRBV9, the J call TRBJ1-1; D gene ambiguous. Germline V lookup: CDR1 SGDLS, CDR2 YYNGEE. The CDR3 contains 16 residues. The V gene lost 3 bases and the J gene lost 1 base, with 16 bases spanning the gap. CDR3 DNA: TGTGCCAGCAGCGCGACCGCAGGCCTTGGGAACACTGAAGCTTTCTTT. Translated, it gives CASSATAGLGNTEAFF. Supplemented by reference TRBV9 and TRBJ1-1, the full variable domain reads DSGVTQTPKHLITATGQRVTLRCSPRSGDLSVYWYQQSLDQGLQFLIQYYNGEERAKGNILERFSAQQFPDLHSELNLSSLELGDSALYFCASSATAGLGNTEAFFGQGTRLTVV.

CDR3 protein: CASSVATGLAGVNEQFF. The CDR3 DNA reads as TGTGCCAGCAGCGTAGCTACGGGACTAGCGGGGGTGAATGAGCAGTTCTTC. The chain carries TRBV9 and TRBJ2-1; TRBD2 matches at 14 bases. This CDR3 contains 17 residues. Germline V gene lookup returns CDR1 SGDLS and CDR2 YYNGEE. V shed 0 bases, J shed 7 bases, and the junction held 6 bases outside the gene matches.

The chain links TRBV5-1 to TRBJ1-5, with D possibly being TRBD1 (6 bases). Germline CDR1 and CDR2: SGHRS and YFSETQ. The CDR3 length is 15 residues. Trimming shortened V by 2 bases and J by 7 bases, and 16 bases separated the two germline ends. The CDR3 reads CASSLQGGERQPQHF. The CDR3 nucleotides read TGCGCCAGCAGCTTACAGGGTGGAGAACGCCAGCCCCAGCATTTT.

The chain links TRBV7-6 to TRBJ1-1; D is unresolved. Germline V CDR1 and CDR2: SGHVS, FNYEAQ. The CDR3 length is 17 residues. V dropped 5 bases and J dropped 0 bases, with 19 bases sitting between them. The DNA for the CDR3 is TGTGCCAGCAGCCGTTTTTCAGGCGATGGCTTGAACACTGAAGCTTTCTTT. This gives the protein CASSRFSGDGLNTEAFF. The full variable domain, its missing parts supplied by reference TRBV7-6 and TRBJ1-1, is GAGVSQSPRYKVTKRGQDVALRCDPISGHVSLYWYRQALGQGPEFLTYFNYEAQQDKSGLPNDRFSAERPEGSISTLTIQRTEQRDSAMYRCASSRFSGDGLNTEAFFGQGTRLTVV.

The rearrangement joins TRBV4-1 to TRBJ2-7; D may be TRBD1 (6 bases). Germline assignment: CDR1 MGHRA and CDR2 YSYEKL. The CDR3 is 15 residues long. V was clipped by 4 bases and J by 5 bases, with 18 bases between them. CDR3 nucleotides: TGCGCCAGCAGCCGCCAACAGGGAGTTGGCGACGAGCAGTACTTC. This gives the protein CASSRQQGVGDEQYF.